The 28 T cell receptor beta chains listed next were all sequenced from one sample in a study of shared clonotypes between healthy human individuals. The assay was immunoSEQ multiplex PCR, and TCRdb's table has in-frame clones only and misses some. The sample includes around 500,000 clones, 60% to 80% of them seen just once. What was sequenced was PBMCs. The receptors stem from a middle-aged woman in good health. Some clones in this sample may be carry-over from other donors' samples.

This clone turned up a few times. The rearrangement links TRBV11-2 to TRBJ2-7; 10 nucleotides match TRBD2. The ends lost 3 bases at V and 3 bases at J; junction bases unmatched: 5. CDR3 length: 15 amino acids. CDR1 and CDR2 (germline): SGHAT, FQNNGV. In nucleotides, the CDR3 is TGTGCCAGCAGCTTGTCTAGCGGGAGAATCTACGAGCAGTACTTC. It specifies CASSLSSGRIYEQYF.

The rearrangement joins TRBV19 to TRBJ1-1; 9 bases match TRBD1. This CDR3 comprises 16 residues. V lost 7 bases and J lost 4; bases outside the gene matches: 13. Germline V CDR1 and CDR2: LNHDA, SQIVND (reference sequence). The CDR3 DNA follows: TGTGCCAGTAACTCCCCCCCCGGGACAGGGACCACTGAAGCTTTCTTT. Translating it yields CASNSPPGTGTTEAFF.

The rearrangement links TRBV7-3 to TRBJ2-2, with D possibly matching TRBD2 (5 bases). Germline lookup yields CDR1 SGHTA and CDR2 FQGTGA. Deletions cut 5 bases from V and 2 bases from J, with 15 bases between. The CDR3 has 16 amino acids. CDR3 coding DNA: TGTGCCAGCAGCCCAAACAGCGGAAGTAACACCGGGGAGCTGTTTTTT. Amino acid sequence: CASSPNSGSNTGELFF.

This sequence joins TRBV6-4 and TRBJ2-1, with a tentative D call TRBD2 (6 bases). The CDR3 is 9 amino acids. From germline, CDR1 is MRHNA and CDR2 SNTAGT. The V end lost 7 bases, the J end lost 14 bases, and 9 bases lay between the germline ends. In DNA form, the CDR3 reads TGTGCCAGCAAAGGAGGGAAGTTCTTC. It codes for CASKGGKFF.

The gene calls are TRBV4-2 and TRBJ2-2; perhaps TRBD2 as D (5 bases). This CDR3 has 17 residues. V gave up 3 bases and J gave up 2 bases, with 16 bases separating them. Per germline, CDR1 LGHNA and CDR2 YNFKEQ. CDR3 nucleotide sequence: TGTGCCAGCAGCCAGTGGTCGAGGACGGGAAACACCGGGGAGCTGTTTTTT. Translating gives CASSQWSRTGNTGELFF.

This clone appeared once. The CDR3 does not end in the conserved phenylalanine or tryptophan, so this is likely a read error. The chain links TRBV7-2 to TRBJ2-6; D gene ambiguous. The germline V gene encodes CDR1 SGHTA and CDR2 FQGNSA. V lost 2 bases and J lost 0, with 8 bases in between. The CDR3 totals 16 residues. Here the CDR3 reads CASSLMRISGANVLTS. CDR3 coding DNA: TGTGCCAGCAGCTTAATGCGGATCTCTGGGGCCAACGTCCTGACTTCC.

For this clone: Distinct nucleotide sequences in the sample also encode this CDR3. CDR3 residues: CASSYSRGNYGYTF. The CDR3 nucleotides are TGTGCCAGCAGTTACTCTCGTGGGAACTATGGCTACACCTTC. The rearrangement links TRBV6-5 to TRBJ1-2, with unresolved D. This CDR3 is 14 amino acids long. The V gene lost 0 bases and the J gene lost 2 bases, with 7 bases spanning the gap. Germline V gene sequence: CDR1 MNHEY, CDR2 SVGAGI.

This clone was seen a few times. The chain couples TRBV18 to TRBJ1-1, with D tentatively TRBD1 (5 bases). This CDR3 contains 13 residues. Germline V lookup: CDR1 KGHSH, CDR2 LQKENI. The CDR3 is CASKQTADTEAFF. CDR3 coding DNA: TGTGCAAGCAAGCAGACAGCGGACACTGAAGCTTTCTTT. The variable domain in full, with the rest retrieved from reference TRBV18 and TRBJ1-1, is NAGVMQNPRHLVRRRGQEARLRCSPMKGHSHVYWYRQLPEEGLKFMVYLQKENIIDESGMPKERFSAEFPKEGPSILRIQQVVRGDSAAYFCASKQTADTEAFFGQGTRLTVV.

The rearrangement uses TRBV6-5 and TRBJ2-5; tentatively, D is TRBD2 (6 bases). The V end lost 0 bases, the J end lost 3 bases, and 14 bases lay between the germline ends. The length of the CDR3 is 16 residues. Germline V gene data show CDR1 as MNHEY and CDR2 as SVGAGI. This CDR3 is CASSYSTSLLKETQYF. CDR3 DNA sequence: TGTGCCAGCAGTTACTCAACTAGCTTACTCAAAGAGACCCAGTACTTC.

The chain joins TRBV28 to TRBJ2-7; TRBD2 might be the D (5 bases). V lost 10 bases and J lost 2, with 18 bases in between. The CDR3 consists of 14 residues. Germline V gene lookup returns CDR1 MDHEN and CDR2 SYDVKM. The CDR3, as DNA: TGTGCCACCCTTGGGCGGGCCTTCGCCTACGAGCAGTACTTC. Encoded protein: CATLGRAFAYEQYF.

The chain employs TRBV11-2 and TRBJ2-1; 7 bases map to TRBD1. The CDR3 spans 15 residues. The germline V gene has CDR1 SGHAT and CDR2 FQNNGV. The junction had 3 bases not matched to a gene; V was cut back by 3 bases and J by 1 base. The CDR3 DNA reads TGTGCCAGCAGCTTCACAGGGGAGTCCTACAATGAGCAGTTCTTC. Translating it yields CASSFTGESYNEQFF. Supplemented by reference TRBV11-2 and TRBJ2-1, the full variable domain reads EAGVAQSPRYKIIEKRQSVAFWCNPISGHATLYWYQQILGQGPKLLIQFQNNGVVDDSQLPKDRFSAERLKGVDSTLKIQPAKLEDSAVYLCASSFTGESYNEQFFGPGTRLTVL.

This rearrangement joins TRBV6-5 to TRBJ1-1; TRBD1 is a possible D gene (6 bases). Germline V gene data show CDR1 as MNHEY and CDR2 as SVGAGI. The CDR3 length is 12 residues. Trimming took off 6 bases at V and 6 bases at J, with 11 bases between the two ends. The CDR3: CASSPGGPEAFF. In DNA form, the CDR3 reads TGTGCCAGCAGCCCCGGGGGGCCTGAAGCTTTCTTT.

V gene TRBV7-9 combines with J gene TRBJ2-7; the D gene is possibly TRBD1 (6 bases). This CDR3 is built from 16 residues. Looked up from germline, CDR1 is SEHNR and CDR2 is FQNEAQ (reference sequence). Trimming cost V 4 bases and J 2 bases, with 18 bases left between them. This chain's CDR3 is CASSSTTGMGTYEQYF. CDR3 coding DNA: TGTGCCAGCAGCTCGACCACAGGGATGGGTACCTACGAGCAGTACTTC.

Comment on this clone: Other DNA sequences from this sample encode an identical CDR3 as well. The chain combines TRBV28 with TRBJ1-2; D gene ambiguous. Germline V gene lookup returns CDR1 MDHEN and CDR2 SYDVKM. The CDR3 has 12 residues. With 3 bases removed from V and 5 bases from J, the gap between germline ends came to 7 bases. CDR3 in amino acids: CASSFLGYGYTF. The CDR3 DNA is TGTGCCAGCAGTTTCTTGGGTTATGGCTACACCTTC.

The chain joins TRBV18 to TRBJ1-1; D not resolved. The germline V gene has CDR1 KGHSH and CDR2 LQKENI. The CDR3 has 14 amino acids. V shed 3 bases and J shed 10 bases, with 18 bases lying between them. The CDR3 DNA is TGTGCCAGCTCACCCACGTCAGATATTCAAGGAGCTTTCTTT. Translation: CASSPTSDIQGAFF.

The V and J genes are TRBV7-9 and TRBJ2-1; 8 bases map to TRBD2. Looked up from germline, CDR1 is SEHNR and CDR2 is FQNEAQ (reference sequence). This CDR3 is 16 amino acids long. With 5 bases clipped from V and 1 base from J, the junction kept 7 bases outside the gene matches. DNA for the CDR3: TGTGCCAGCAGCCCTATACTAGCGGAGTCCTACAATGAGCAGTTCTTC. Protein product: CASSPILAESYNEQFF.

This chain joins TRBV19 and TRBJ2-2; D tentatively fits TRBD1 or TRBD2 (5 bases each). This CDR3 is built from 16 residues. V lost 6 bases and J 4 bases, leaving 18 bases between the germline ends. The germline V gene has CDR1 LNHDA and CDR2 SQIVND (reference sequence). The CDR3 is CASRGTGFFGTGELFF. The CDR3 nucleotides are TGTGCCAGTAGGGGGACGGGATTCTTTGGCACCGGGGAGCTGTTTTTT.

This chain uses TRBV7-3 with TRBJ2-2; 9 bases line up with TRBD1. The CDR3 loop spans 13 amino acids. Germline V gene sequence: CDR1 SGHTA, CDR2 FQGTGA. The J segment lost 13 bases and the V segment lost 0 bases, leaving 3 bases of the junction unmatched. The CDR3 bases are TGTGCCAGCAGCTTAACGGGACAGGGAGGGCTGTTTTTT. This translates into CASSLTGQGGLFF.

The CDR3 sequence: CASKKGVEAYEQYF. The CDR3 nucleotides are TGTGCCAGCAAAAAGGGAGTTGAAGCCTACGAGCAGTACTTC. The chain links TRBV2 to TRBJ2-7, with TRBD2 as a possible D gene (5 bases). The CDR3 runs 14 residues. The germline CDR1 and CDR2 sequences are SNHLY and FYNNEI. V dropped 7 bases and J dropped 2 bases, with 15 bases sitting between them. The full variable domain, in which reference TRBV2 and TRBJ2-7 provide the parts outside the CDR3, is EPEVTQTPSHQVTQMGQEVILRCVPISNHLYFYWYRQILGQKVEFLVSFYNNEISEKSEIFDDQFSVERPDGSNFTLKIRSTKLEDSAMYFCASKKGVEAYEQYFGPGTRLTVT.

A note on this clone: A much larger clonotype is one base distant, so this may be a read error. The chain carries TRBV7-6 and TRBJ2-7; D perhaps matches TRBD1 (6 bases). There are 14 residues in the CDR3. Germline CDR1 is SGHVS and CDR2 is FNYEAQ. V shed 1 base and J shed 3 bases, with 10 bases lying between them. CDR3 sequence reads: CASSLDGRGYEQYF. CDR3 bases: TGTGCCAGCAGCTTAGATGGCAGGGGCTACGAGCAGTACTTC.

The chain uses TRBV6-5 and TRBJ2-3; weak D call: TRBD2 (6 bases). The ends were cut back, 6 bases at V and 4 bases at J, with 11 bases in the middle. Per the germline V gene, CDR1 is MNHEY and CDR2 is SVGAGI. CDR3 length: 13 residues. The CDR3 DNA reads TGTGCCAGCAGCCAGAGACTAGCAGATACGCAGTATTTT. Its translation is CASSQRLADTQYF.

The chain is built from TRBV6-5 and TRBJ2-1; D gene ambiguous. Germline-derived CDR1 and CDR2 are MNHEY and SVGAGI. The length of the CDR3 is 15 residues. The germline V and J ends were trimmed by 5 bases and 10 bases, with 21 bases remaining between them. DNA of the CDR3: TGTGCCAGCAGTCCCCTAGGGCAGCTCGTGGGGGAGCAGTTCTTC. Amino acids: CASSPLGQLVGEQFF.

Concerning this clone itself: Other DNA sequences in the sample encode the same CDR3. This chain joins TRBV29-1 and TRBJ2-2; 7 nucleotides agree with TRBD2. The V segment lost 4 bases and the J segment 5 bases; nucleotides outside the gene matches: 1. This CDR3 is built from 12 residues. Germline CDR1 reads SQVTM; CDR2 reads ANQGSEA. The CDR3: CSVGGGTGELFF. DNA of the CDR3: TGCAGCGTTGGGGGGGGGACCGGGGAGCTGTTTTTT.

The chain recombines TRBV7-2 with TRBJ2-7, with a possible D match to TRBD2 (6 bases). This CDR3 has 14 residues. The germline CDR1 and CDR2 sequences are SGHTA and FQGNSA. V lost 5 bases to trimming and J lost 3 bases, with 14 bases between them. The CDR3 reads CASSQEGTYYEQYF. CDR3 nucleotides: TGTGCCAGCAGCCAGGAGGGGACCTACTACGAGCAGTACTTC.

On this clone: A far larger clone is a single base away, which makes a read error likely. V gene TRBV25-1 combines with J gene TRBJ2-7; tentative D call: TRBD1 (6 bases). Germline V CDR1 and CDR2: MGHDK, SYGVNS. CDR3 length: 16 residues. As DNA, the CDR3 is TGTGCCAGCAGTGATTCATTCGACAGGAGCTCCTACGGGCAGTACTTC. It encodes CASSDSFDRSSYGQYF.

The chain links TRBV29-1 to TRBJ2-5; D not certain. With 7 bases removed from V and 7 bases from J, the gap between germline ends came to 16 bases. This CDR3 is built from 12 residues. Germline CDR1 SQVTM, CDR2 ANQGSEA. The CDR3 DNA is TGCAGCGGAGAGGTGCTGGAGAGGACCCAGTACTTC. The encoded protein is CSGEVLERTQYF.

In this sample, this clone turned up once. The chain uses TRBV4-2 and TRBJ2-7; 13 nucleotides match TRBD2. V gave up 0 bases and J gave up 2 bases; unmatched junction bases: 7. Germline V CDR1 and CDR2: LGHNA, YNFKEQ. The CDR3 covers 18 residues. The CDR3 region has the DNA TGTGCCAGCAGCCAAGATCTACTAGCGGGAGGGGGGACCTACGAGCAGTACTTC. Its translation: CASSQDLLAGGGTYEQYF.

The genes are TRBV5-1 and TRBJ2-1; perhaps D is TRBD1 or TRBD2 (5 bases each). This CDR3 contains 15 residues. Germline CDR1 is SGHRS and CDR2 is YFSETQ. V gave up 4 bases and J gave up 16 bases, with 27 bases separating them. CDR3 residues: CASSLPDSGTQQYFF. The CDR3 nucleotides read TGCGCCAGCAGCCTACCCGACTCCGGGACCCAACAGTATTTCTTC. Together with reference TRBV5-1 and TRBJ2-1, the CDR3 gives the full variable domain: KAGVTQTPRYLIKTRGQQVTLSCSPISGHRSVSWYQQTPGQGLQFLFEYFSETQRNKGNFPGRFSGRQFSNSRSEMNVSTLELGDSALYLCASSLPDSGTQQYFFGPGTRLTVL.